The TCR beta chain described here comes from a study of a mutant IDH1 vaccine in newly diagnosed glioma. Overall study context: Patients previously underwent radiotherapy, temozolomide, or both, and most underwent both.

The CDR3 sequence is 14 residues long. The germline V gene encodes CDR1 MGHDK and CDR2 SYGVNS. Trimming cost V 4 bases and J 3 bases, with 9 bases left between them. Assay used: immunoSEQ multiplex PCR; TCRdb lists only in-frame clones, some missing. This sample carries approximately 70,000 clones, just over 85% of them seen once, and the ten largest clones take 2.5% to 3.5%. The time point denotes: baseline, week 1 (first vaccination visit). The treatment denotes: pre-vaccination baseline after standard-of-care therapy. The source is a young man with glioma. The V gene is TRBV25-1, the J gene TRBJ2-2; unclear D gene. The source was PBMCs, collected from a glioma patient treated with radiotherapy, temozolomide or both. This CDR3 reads CASSVHRDTGELFF. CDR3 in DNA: TGTGCCAGCAGTGTACATAGAGACACCGGGGAGCTGTTTTTT.